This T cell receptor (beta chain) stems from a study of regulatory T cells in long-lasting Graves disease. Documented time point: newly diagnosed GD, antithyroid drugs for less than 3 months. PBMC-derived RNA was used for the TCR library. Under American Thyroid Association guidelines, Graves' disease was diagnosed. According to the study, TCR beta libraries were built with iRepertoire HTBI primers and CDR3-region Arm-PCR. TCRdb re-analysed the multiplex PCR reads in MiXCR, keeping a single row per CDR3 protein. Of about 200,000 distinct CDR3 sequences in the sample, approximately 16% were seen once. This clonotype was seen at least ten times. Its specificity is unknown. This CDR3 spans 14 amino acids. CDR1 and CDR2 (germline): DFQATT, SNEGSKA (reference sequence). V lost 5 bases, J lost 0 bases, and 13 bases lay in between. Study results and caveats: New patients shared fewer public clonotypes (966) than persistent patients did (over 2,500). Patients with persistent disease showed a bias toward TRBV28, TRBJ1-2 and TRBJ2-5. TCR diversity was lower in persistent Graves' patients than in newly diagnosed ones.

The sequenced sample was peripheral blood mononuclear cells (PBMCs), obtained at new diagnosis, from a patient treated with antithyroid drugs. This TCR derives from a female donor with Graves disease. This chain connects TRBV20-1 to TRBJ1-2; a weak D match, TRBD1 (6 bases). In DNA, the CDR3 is TGCAGTGCTCTCCCCAGGGGTACTAACTATGGCTACACCTTC. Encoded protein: CSALPRGTNYGYTF.